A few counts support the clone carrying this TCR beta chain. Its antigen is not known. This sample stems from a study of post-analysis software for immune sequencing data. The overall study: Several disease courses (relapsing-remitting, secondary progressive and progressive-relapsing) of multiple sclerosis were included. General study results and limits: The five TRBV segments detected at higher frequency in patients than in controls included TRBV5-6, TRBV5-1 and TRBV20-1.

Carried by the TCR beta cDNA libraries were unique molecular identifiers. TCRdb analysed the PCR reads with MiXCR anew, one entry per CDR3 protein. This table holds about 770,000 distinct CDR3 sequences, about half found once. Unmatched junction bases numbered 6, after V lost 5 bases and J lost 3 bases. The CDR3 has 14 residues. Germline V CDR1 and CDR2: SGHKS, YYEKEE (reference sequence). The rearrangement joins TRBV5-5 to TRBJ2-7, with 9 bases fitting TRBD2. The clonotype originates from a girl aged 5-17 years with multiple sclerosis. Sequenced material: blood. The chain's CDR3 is CASRSGTSFYEQYF. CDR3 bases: TGTGCCAGCAGATCCGGGACTAGCTTCTACGAGCAGTACTTC.